A single sample is the source of the 24 T cell receptor delta chains below, sequenced in a study of γδ T cells in repeated Plasmodium falciparum infection. TCRdb re-identified clones in the multiplex PCR reads via CATT. The sample consists of around 57,000 delta-chain clones, around 1.7% of them appearing once. Vgamma9/Vdelta2+ and Vdelta2-negative gammadelta T cells were flow-sorted from PBMC for bulk sequencing. Sequenced: gamma-delta T cells from blood. The receptors shown here come from a pool of human donors (malaria-infected and uninfected, not separated).

Comments on this clone: This DNA's translation and the protein TCRdb lists, from a much larger clone, do not match at residue 11, likely due to a read error; the protein shown is translated from the DNA. The sample holds other DNA sequences that translate to the same CDR3. The CDR3 reads CALGDNKFRCPPYTDKLIF. The CDR3 region has the DNA TGTGCTCTTGGGGACAATAAATTTCGCTGTCCCCCCTACACCGATAAACTCATCTTT. This sequence joins TRDV1 and TRDJ1; no reliable D call. TCRdb records no J gene; here it was assigned by comparing the DNA to germline. Germline V gene data show CDR1 as TSWWSYY and CDR2 as QGS. The CDR3 contains 19 residues. V lost 3 bases and J 0 bases, leaving 23 bases between the germline ends.

This clone has just a few counts. A far larger clone lies a single base away; this is likely a read error. Distinct nucleotide sequences in the sample also encode this CDR3. J is TRDJ1 and V is TRDV1, with 9 bases identical to TRDD3. Here the J gene was assigned by germline matching of the DNA, as TCRdb has none. The CDR3 runs to 22 residues. J gave up 3 bases and V 5 bases, and 28 bases lay outside the gene matches. Looked up from germline, CDR1 is TSWWSYY and CDR2 is QGS. CDR3 bases: TGTGCTCTTGGGCCTGGTCCACTCCTTCCCCCGTACTGGGGGACCCAGTCCGATAAACTCATCTTT. Protein: CALGPGPLLPPYWGTQSDKLIF.

This clone turned up a few times. It may be a read error: a sequence one base away is much more abundant. The chain couples TRDV3 to TRDJ1; 9 bases match TRDD3. Because TCRdb records no J gene, it was assigned here through a match of the DNA to germline. Germline V CDR1 and CDR2: TVYSNPD, GDNSRS (reference sequence). This CDR3 has 20 amino acids. V was clipped by 2 bases and J by 0 bases; unmatched bases: 22. This CDR3 reads CAFRRIRWGINLSYTDKLIF. CDR3 coding DNA: TGTGCCTTTCGGCGCATTAGGTGGGGGATAAATCTGTCGTACACCGATAAACTCATCTTT.

This clone was picked up a small number of times. It is likely a read error: a sequence one base away is far more abundant. Other DNA variants within this sample encode the same CDR3. The chain uses TRDV2 and TRDJ1, with D possibly being TRDD3 (5 bases). TCRdb carries no J gene annotation; the J gene was assigned here by matching the DNA with germline. The CDR3 runs 20 residues. Trimming pared 1 base from V and 5 bases from J, leaving 31 bases between. Germline V gene data show CDR1 as GEAIGNYY and CDR2 as EKD. CDR3 nucleotide sequence: TGTGCCTGTGACACGTTACGTGGGGCCTCCCAAGGGGACGCGAGTGATAAACTCATCTTT. Its protein is CACDTLRGASQGDASDKLIF.

This clone was observed a handful of times. TCRdb's protein, taken from a much larger clone, differs from this DNA's translation at residue 10, likely owing to a read error; the protein displayed comes from the DNA. The chain has TRDV1 and TRDJ1; D gene unclear. From germline, CDR1 is TSWWSYY and CDR2 QGS. This CDR3 is 16 amino acids long. V dropped 0 bases and J dropped 4 bases, with 15 bases sitting between them. The CDR3 region is CALGELGHRRSDKLIF. The CDR3 DNA reads as TGTGCTCTTGGGGAACTAGGACACCGGAGGAGCGATAAACTCATCTTT.

This clone was counted between two and nine times. TCRdb's protein, taken from a much larger clone, differs from this DNA's translation at residue 7, likely owing to a read error; the protein displayed comes from the DNA. The chain couples TRAV38-2/DV8 to TRDJ1; D possibly corresponds to TRDD2 (9 bases). Germline matching of the DNA provided the J gene here, since TCRdb leaves it blank. V was pared by 2 bases and J by 0 bases, with 47 bases between. The CDR3 has 27 amino acids. The V gene's germline CDR1 is TSESDYY and CDR2 QEAYKQQN. The CDR3 bases are TGTGCTTATAGGAGTCGGAGGGGGAAAACCTTCCTACGCGCTCTCCGTACTGGGGGTCCTCACACCGATAAACTCATCTTT. Translation gives CAYRSRRGKTFLRALRTGGPHTDKLIF.

This clone turned up a few times. A far larger clone is one base from this, pointing to a likely read error. Different DNA sequences within this sample yield the same CDR3. This chain connects TRDV3 to TRDJ1; D might be TRDD2 (5 bases). Here the J gene was assigned by germline matching of the DNA, as TCRdb has none. The CDR3 has 12 amino acids. Germline CDR1 is TVYSNPD and CDR2 is GDNSRS (reference sequence). The CDR3 region has the DNA TGTGCCTTTAAACCCTACACTGATAAACTCATCTTT. This translates into CAFKPYTDKLIF.

On this clone: The protein held in TCRdb is that of a much larger clone and does not match this DNA's translation at residue 15, likely because of a read error; the protein shown is translated from the DNA. J gene calling gave no result, while the V gene is TRDV3; TRDD3 is taken as the D call from the table, unchecked against the DNA. CDR1 is TVYSNPD and CDR2 is GDNSRS in the germline V gene (reference sequence). The CDR3 runs to 17 residues. The CDR3 loop is CALRGLVLGPQTDKPIF. The CDR3 DNA is TGTGCCCTCAGGGGTCTCGTACTGGGACCCCAAACCGATAAACCCATCTTT.

This clone has only a few counts. TCRdb pairs this DNA with a much larger clone's protein that differs at residue 14, likely a read error; the protein shown was translated from the DNA. The rearrangement uses TRDV1 and TRDJ1, with D perhaps TRDD2 (6 bases). TCRdb leaves out the J gene; it was filled in here by matching the DNA to germline. The CDR3 covers 21 residues. V shed 2 bases and J shed 4 bases, with 32 bases lying between them. The V gene's germline CDR1 is TSWWSYY and CDR2 QGS. CDR3 residues: CALGESLSYGPLWARFDKLIF. The DNA for the CDR3 is TGTGCTCTTGGGGAATCACTGTCCTACGGGCCCCTCTGGGCGAGATTCGATAAACTCATCTTT.

In its sample, this clone was seen many times. This DNA's translation and the protein TCRdb lists, from a much larger clone, do not match at residue 14, likely due to a read error; the protein shown is translated from the DNA. This chain joins TRDV2 and TRDJ1, with 8 bases lining up with TRDD3. Germline values: CDR1 GEAIGNYY, CDR2 EKD. The CDR3 is 16 residues long. The CDR3 here is CACVSTGGLYTDKPIF. CDR3 nucleotide sequence: TGTGCCTGTGTCAGTACTGGGGGGTTGTACACCGATAAACCCATCTTT.

This clone was counted only a few times. The TCRdb record carries a much larger clone's protein, which differs from this DNA's translation at residue 18; a read error is the likely cause, and the protein listed here is the DNA translation. V usage is TRDV3 and J usage is TRDJ1; 8 positions agree with TRDD3. This CDR3 has 19 residues. CDR1 TVYSNPD and CDR2 GDNSRS come from the germline V gene (reference sequence). The CDR3 protein is CALVPLRGITPGYTDKLTF. CDR3 nucleotides: TGTGCCTTAGTTCCTCTCCGGGGGATAACGCCGGGGTACACCGATAAACTCACCTTT.

With regard to this clone: This probably arose from a read error, given a far larger clone one base away. Other DNA sequences from this sample encode an identical CDR3 as well. This chain links TRDV1 with TRDJ1; maybe TRDD3 (5 bases). The CDR3 spans 18 residues. V shed 1 base and J shed 0 bases, with 18 bases lying between them. Germline-derived CDR1 and CDR2 are TSWWSYY and QGS. The CDR3 spells CALGERTGGREYTDKLIF. CDR3 DNA: TGTGCTCTTGGGGAACGGACTGGAGGACGTGAGTACACCGATAAACTCATCTTT.

Of note for this clone: The protein recorded in TCRdb matches a much larger clone and deviates from this DNA's translation at residue 13, suggesting a read error; the protein here is obtained by translating the DNA. The chain joins TRDV2 to TRDJ1; TRDD3 matches 10 bases. CDR1 is GEAIGNYY, CDR2 EKD, per germline. The CDR3 is made up of 18 amino acids. Trimming removed 1 base from V and 4 bases from J; junction bases left unmatched: 14. This CDR3 is CACDTRQYWGIYIDKLIF. The CDR3 nucleotides read TGTGCCTGTGACACACGACAATACTGGGGGATTTACATCGATAAACTCATCTTT.

This clone was counted ten times or more. The same CDR3 also results from other DNA sequences found in this sample. This chain connects TRDV1 to TRDJ1; TRDD3 matches at 12 bases. Per germline, CDR1 TSWWSYY and CDR2 QGS. The J segment lost 1 base and the V segment lost 3 bases, leaving 27 bases of the junction unmatched. CDR3 length: 24 amino acids. The CDR3 sequence: CALGERIFPIVFSWGIRGTDKLIF. In DNA form, the CDR3 reads TGTGCTCTTGGGGAGCGGATCTTCCCGATAGTATTTAGCTGGGGGATACGGGGCACCGATAAACTCATCTTT.

This clone has a count of ten or more. The protein given by TCRdb reflects a much larger clone and differs at residue 3 from this DNA's translation, likely from a read error; the protein shown is the DNA's translation. Here the CDR3 DNA reads TGTGCCCGTGACACCCTGCCTCCTGGGGGATACGGAAGCACCGATAAACTCATCTTT. Translated, it gives CARDTLPPGGYGSTDKLIF. This sequence joins TRDV2 and TRDJ1, with TRDD3 matching over 12 bases. The germline CDR1 and CDR2 sequences are GEAIGNYY and EKD. The CDR3 is 19 residues long.

Only a few counts were recorded for this clone. The TCRdb protein comes from a much larger clone and disagrees with this DNA's translation at residue 19, likely due to a read error; the protein given here is derived from the DNA. V gene TRAV38-2/DV8 was called; the J gene was not; the D call TRDD3 from the table was never checked on the DNA. The germline V gene has CDR1 TSESDYY and CDR2 QEAYKQQN. The CDR3 totals 21 residues. The chain's CDR3 is CAYRSAASYRYWGIRFDKPIF. In DNA form, the CDR3 reads TGTGCTTATAGGAGCGCGGCCTCCTACAGGTACTGGGGGATACGCTTCGATAAACCCATCTTT.

This clone came up many times. TCRdb's protein for this DNA is that of a much larger clone and differs from the translation at residue 12, likely a read error; the protein shown is the DNA translation. The CDR3 loop is CALGWGNTLQYIDKLIF. CDR3 in DNA: TGTGCTCTTGGCTGGGGGAACACCCTTCAGTACATCGATAAACTCATCTTT. The chain carries TRDV1 and TRDJ1, with 8 bases aligning to TRDD3. Germline V gene sequence: CDR1 TSWWSYY, CDR2 QGS. V gave up 6 bases and J gave up 4 bases; unmatched junction bases: 16. The CDR3 has 17 residues.

This clone was counted many times. The protein recorded in TCRdb matches a much larger clone and deviates from this DNA's translation at residue 3, suggesting a read error; the protein here is obtained by translating the DNA. The CDR3 DNA sequence: TGTGCCCGTGACAGTGTAGGAGTCGATAAACTCATCTTT. Protein: CARDSVGVDKLIF. The rearrangement uses TRDV2 and TRDJ1; D gene unclear. TCRdb is silent on the J gene; assignment here came from matching the DNA to germline. Germline V gene data show CDR1 as GEAIGNYY and CDR2 as EKD. The CDR3 spans 13 residues.

As to this clone: It differs at one base from a far larger clone, so likely a read error. The sample has other DNA sequences that encode this CDR3 too. This rearrangement joins TRDV1 to TRDJ2; 9 nucleotides agree with TRDD2. Germline loops: CDR1 TSWWSYY, CDR2 QGS. This CDR3 has 21 residues. DNA of the CDR3: TGTGCTCTTGGGAACTCTCCTTCCTACGGCTGGGGGTTCACTAATACAGCACAACTCTTTTTC. The encoded protein is CALGNSPSYGWGFTNTAQLFF.

Points on this clone: The protein given by TCRdb reflects a much larger clone and differs at residue 18 from this DNA's translation, likely from a read error; the protein shown is the DNA's translation. This rearrangement joins TRDV1 to TRDJ1; 12 bases map to TRDD3. As TCRdb names no J gene, one was assigned here on the basis of a DNA match to germline. The CDR3 totals 22 residues. CDR1 is TSWWSYY and CDR2 is QGS in the germline V gene. The CDR3 reads CALGGIAPPNWGILFNTGKLIF. CDR3 DNA sequence: TGTGCTCTTGGGGGAATAGCACCCCCTAACTGGGGGATACTCTTCAACACCGGTAAACTCATCTTT.

As for this clone: It is likely a read error: a sequence one base away is far more abundant. Distinct nucleotide sequences in the sample also encode this CDR3. V is TRDV1 and J is TRDJ1; 10 bases are shared with TRDD3. No J segment appears in TCRdb, so it was assigned here by matching the sequence to germline. This CDR3 has 20 residues. Germline CDR1 is TSWWSYY and CDR2 is QGS. V was clipped by 4 bases and J by 1 base; unmatched bases: 18. Here the CDR3 reads CALGAFRRDWGIPSTDKLIF. In DNA form, the CDR3 reads TGTGCTCTTGGGGCTTTCCGGCGGGACTGGGGGATCCCAAGCACCGATAAACTCATCTTT.

Of note for this clone: TCRdb lists the protein of a much larger clone for this DNA, which differs at residue 6, so this is likely a read error; the protein given here is translated from the DNA itself. CDR3 region: CALGEGHPVSYTDKLIF. CDR3 coding DNA: TGTGCTCTTGGGGAGGGGCACCCCGTCTCTTACACCGATAAACTCATCTTT. This sequence joins TRDV1 and TRDJ1; D remains unclear. Trimming took 3 bases from V and 0 from J, leaving 17 bases between them. This CDR3 is built from 17 residues. CDR1 is TSWWSYY and CDR2 is QGS in the germline V gene.

This clone was seen repeatedly, ten times or more. The protein given by TCRdb reflects a much larger clone and differs at residue 11 from this DNA's translation, likely from a read error; the protein shown is the DNA's translation. The J gene is TRDJ1, the V gene TRDV1; D ambiguous. There are 16 residues in the CDR3. V dropped 3 bases and J dropped 3 bases, with 17 bases sitting between them. CDR1 and CDR2 from the germline V gene are TSWWSYY and QGS. In nucleotides, the CDR3 is TGTGCTCTTGGGGATCCTCTACTTACGGGGCCCGATAAACTCATCTTT. Amino acid sequence: CALGDPLLTGPDKLIF.

The chain couples TRAV38-2/DV8 to TRDJ1; a weak D match, TRDD2 (8 bases). TCRdb leaves out the J gene; it was filled in here by matching the DNA to germline. Germline-derived CDR1 and CDR2 are TSESDYY and QEAYKQQN. The CDR3 totals 21 residues. V was clipped by 2 bases and J by 1 base, with 30 bases between them. This CDR3 reads CAYRRVFLRGGIPIFTDKLIF. The CDR3, as DNA: TGTGCTTATAGGAGGGTCTTCCTACGGGGTGGGATACCCATCTTCACCGATAAACTCATCTTT.